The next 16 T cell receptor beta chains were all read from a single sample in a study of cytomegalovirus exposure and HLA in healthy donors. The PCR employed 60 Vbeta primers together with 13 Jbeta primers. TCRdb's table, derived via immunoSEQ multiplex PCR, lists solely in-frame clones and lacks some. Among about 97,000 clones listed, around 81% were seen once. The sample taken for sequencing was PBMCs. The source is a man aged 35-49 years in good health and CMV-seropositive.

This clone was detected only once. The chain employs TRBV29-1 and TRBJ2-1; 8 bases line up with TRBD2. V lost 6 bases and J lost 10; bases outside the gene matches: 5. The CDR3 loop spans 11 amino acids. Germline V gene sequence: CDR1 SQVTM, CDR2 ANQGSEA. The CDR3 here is CSVGTSREQFF. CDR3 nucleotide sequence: TGCAGCGTGGGGACTAGTCGGGAGCAGTTCTTC.

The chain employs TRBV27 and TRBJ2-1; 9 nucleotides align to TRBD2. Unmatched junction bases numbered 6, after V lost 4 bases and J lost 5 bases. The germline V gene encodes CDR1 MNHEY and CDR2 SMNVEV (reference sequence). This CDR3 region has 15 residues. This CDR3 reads CASSSRTSDNNEQFF. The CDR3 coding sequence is TGTGCCAGCAGTTCCCGGACTAGCGATAACAATGAGCAGTTCTTC.

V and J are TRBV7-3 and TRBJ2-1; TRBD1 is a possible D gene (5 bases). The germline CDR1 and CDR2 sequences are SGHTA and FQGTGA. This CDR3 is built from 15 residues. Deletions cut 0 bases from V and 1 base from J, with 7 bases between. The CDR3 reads CASSLTQVSYNEQFF. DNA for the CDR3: TGTGCCAGCAGCTTAACACAGGTTTCCTACAATGAGCAGTTCTTC.

The DNA for the CDR3 is TGTGCCAGCAGCTTAAGCGCCGACTACAATGAGCAGTTCTTC. It specifies CASSLSADYNEQFF. The chain recombines TRBV7-2 with TRBJ2-1; no clear D. In germline, CDR1 is SGHTA, CDR2 FQGNSA. The CDR3 is made up of 14 amino acids. V lost 2 bases and J 3 bases, leaving 8 bases between the germline ends.

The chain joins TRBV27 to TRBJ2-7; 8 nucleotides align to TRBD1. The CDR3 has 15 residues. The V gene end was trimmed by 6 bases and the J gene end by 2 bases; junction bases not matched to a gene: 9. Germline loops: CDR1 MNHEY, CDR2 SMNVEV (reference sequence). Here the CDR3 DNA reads TGTGCCAGCAGAGCGCGCGGACAGGGTACCTACGAGCAGTACTTC. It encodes CASRARGQGTYEQYF.

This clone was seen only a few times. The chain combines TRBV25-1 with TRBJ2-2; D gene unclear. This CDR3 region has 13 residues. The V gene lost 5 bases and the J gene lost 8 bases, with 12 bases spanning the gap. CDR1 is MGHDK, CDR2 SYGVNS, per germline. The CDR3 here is CASSFRKMGELFF. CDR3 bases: TGTGCCAGCAGTTTCAGGAAGATGGGGGAGCTGTTTTTT.

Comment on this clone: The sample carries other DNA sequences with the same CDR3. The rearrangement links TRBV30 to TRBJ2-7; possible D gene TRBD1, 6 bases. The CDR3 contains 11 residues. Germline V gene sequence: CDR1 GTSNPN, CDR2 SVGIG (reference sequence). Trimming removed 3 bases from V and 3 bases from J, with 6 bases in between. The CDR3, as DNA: TGTGCCTGGAGCAGGGGCTACGAGCAGTACTTC. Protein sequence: CAWSRGYEQYF.

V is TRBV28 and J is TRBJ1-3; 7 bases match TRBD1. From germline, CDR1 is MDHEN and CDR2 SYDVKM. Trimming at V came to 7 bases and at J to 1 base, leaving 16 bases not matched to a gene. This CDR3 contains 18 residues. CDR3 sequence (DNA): TGTGCCAGCAACAGTTTGGGGGCGGAGGGGGCATCTGGAAACACCATATATTTT. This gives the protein CASNSLGAEGASGNTIYF.

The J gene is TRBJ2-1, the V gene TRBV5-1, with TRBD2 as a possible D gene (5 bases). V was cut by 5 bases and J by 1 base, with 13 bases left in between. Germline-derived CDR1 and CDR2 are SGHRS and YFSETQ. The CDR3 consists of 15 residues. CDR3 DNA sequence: TGCGCCAGCAGTTCGGTGGGAGAATCCTACAATGAGCAGTTCTTC. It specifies CASSSVGESYNEQFF.

CDR3 nucleotide sequence: TGTGCCAGCGGCCAGGGGGCGCGGAGTGGAAACACCATATATTTT. This translates into CASGQGARSGNTIYF. J is TRBJ1-3 and V is TRBV19; TRBD1 agrees at 8 bases. This CDR3 region has 15 residues. J lost 3 bases, V lost 9 bases, and 10 bases had no gene match. Germline V gives CDR1 LNHDA, CDR2 SQIVND (reference sequence).

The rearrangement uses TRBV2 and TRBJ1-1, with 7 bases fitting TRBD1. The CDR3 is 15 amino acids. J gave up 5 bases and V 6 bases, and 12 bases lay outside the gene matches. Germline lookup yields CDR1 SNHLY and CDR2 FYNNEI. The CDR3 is CASRVDRVGLTEAFF. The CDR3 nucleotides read TGTGCCAGCAGGGTTGACAGGGTTGGACTGACTGAAGCTTTCTTT. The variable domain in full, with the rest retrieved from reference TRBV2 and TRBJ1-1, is EPEVTQTPSHQVTQMGQEVILRCVPISNHLYFYWYRQILGQKVEFLVSFYNNEISEKSEIFDDQFSVERPDGSNFTLKIRSTKLEDSAMYFCASRVDRVGLTEAFFGQGTRLTVV.

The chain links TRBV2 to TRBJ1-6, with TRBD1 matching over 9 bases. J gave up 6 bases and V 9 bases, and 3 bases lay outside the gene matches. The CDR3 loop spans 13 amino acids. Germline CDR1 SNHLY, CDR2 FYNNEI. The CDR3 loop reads CASQTGGNSPLHF. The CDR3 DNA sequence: TGTGCCAGTCAGACAGGGGGTAATTCACCCCTCCACTTT.

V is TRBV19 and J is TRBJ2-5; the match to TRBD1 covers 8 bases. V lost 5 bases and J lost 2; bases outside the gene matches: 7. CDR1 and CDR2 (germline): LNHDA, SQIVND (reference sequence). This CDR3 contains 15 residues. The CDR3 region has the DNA TGTGCCAGTAGTCGTGGACAGGGCTCACAAGAGACCCAGTACTTC. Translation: CASSRGQGSQETQYF.

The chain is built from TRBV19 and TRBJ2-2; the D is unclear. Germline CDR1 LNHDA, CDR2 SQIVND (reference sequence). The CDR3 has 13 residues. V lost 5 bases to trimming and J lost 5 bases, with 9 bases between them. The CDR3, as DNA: TGTGCCAGTAGTGCTTACATTACCGGGGAGCTGTTTTTT. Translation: CASSAYITGELFF. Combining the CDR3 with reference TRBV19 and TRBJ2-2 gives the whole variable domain DGGITQSPKYLFRKEGQNVTLSCEQNLNHDAMYWYRQDPGQGLRLIYYSQIVNDFQKGDIAEGYSVSREKKESFPLTVTSAQKNPTAFYLCASSAYITGELFFGEGSRLTVL.

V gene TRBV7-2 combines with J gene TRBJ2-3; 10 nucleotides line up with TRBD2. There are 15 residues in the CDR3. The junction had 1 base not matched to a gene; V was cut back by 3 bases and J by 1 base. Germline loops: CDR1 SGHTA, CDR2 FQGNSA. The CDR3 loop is CASSLLAGGTDTQYF. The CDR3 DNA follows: TGTGCCAGCAGCTTGCTAGCGGGGGGCACAGATACGCAGTATTTT.

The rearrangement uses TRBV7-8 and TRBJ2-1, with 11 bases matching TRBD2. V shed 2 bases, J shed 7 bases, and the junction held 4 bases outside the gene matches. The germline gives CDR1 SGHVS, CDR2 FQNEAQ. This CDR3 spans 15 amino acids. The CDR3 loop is CASSLTSGSGNEQFF. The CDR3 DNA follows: TGTGCCAGCAGCTTAACTAGCGGGAGTGGAAATGAGCAGTTCTTC.